This T cell receptor (beta chain) emerged from a study of chronic HIV infection and antiretroviral therapy. This clonotype was seen ten or more times. From the 5' RACE reads, TCRdb called clonotypes with MiXCR, one entry per CDR3 protein. The sample lists roughly 50,000 distinct CDR3 sequences; 15% to 20% were seen once. The CDR3 sequence is 12 residues long. Germline V gene data show CDR1 as KGHDR and CDR2 as SFDVKD. Trimming shortened V by 5 bases and J by 8 bases, and 11 bases separated the two germline ends. Sequenced sample: peripheral blood. The chain employs TRBV24-1 and TRBJ1-2; perhaps TRBD1 as D (5 bases). The TCR comes from an adult who had HIV and had not received antiretroviral therapy, or was an uninfected healthy control (not recorded which). In DNA, the CDR3 is TGTGCCACCAGTGGGGGCAGGGAAGGCTACACCTTC. Translating gives CATSGGREGYTF.